This T cell receptor (beta chain) was sequenced for a study of T-cell memory formation after mild COVID-19. Study in general: Largely, TCR clusters stayed within a single donor.

Findings and caveats of the study: Contracting clones localized mainly to CM and EM when CD4+ and mainly to EMRA when CD8+. There were some responding clones in pre-infection memory, which suggested that cross-reactive memory had joined.

Note on this clonotype: The antigen is unknown.

TCRdb re-derived calls from the 5' RACE reads in MiXCR, one entry per CDR3 protein. The sample lists fewer than 650,000 distinct CDR3 sequences, roughly 20% occurring once. V shed 3 bases and J 1 base; nucleotides not matched to a gene: 11. The CDR3 covers 17 residues. The clonotype comes from an adult woman who had mild COVID-19 (a few samples of this study predate the infection). Cell type and time point are not known. This chain uses TRBV12-3 or TRBV12-4 with TRBJ1-1, with 7 bases matching TRBD1. The sequencing sample was made of PBMCs or a T cell subset sorted from them (not recorded which). CDR3 coding DNA: TGTGCCAGCAGTTTTCGTGCAGGGGGGAGGAAGAACACTGAAGCTTTCTTT. This sequence encodes CASSFRAGGRKNTEAFF.